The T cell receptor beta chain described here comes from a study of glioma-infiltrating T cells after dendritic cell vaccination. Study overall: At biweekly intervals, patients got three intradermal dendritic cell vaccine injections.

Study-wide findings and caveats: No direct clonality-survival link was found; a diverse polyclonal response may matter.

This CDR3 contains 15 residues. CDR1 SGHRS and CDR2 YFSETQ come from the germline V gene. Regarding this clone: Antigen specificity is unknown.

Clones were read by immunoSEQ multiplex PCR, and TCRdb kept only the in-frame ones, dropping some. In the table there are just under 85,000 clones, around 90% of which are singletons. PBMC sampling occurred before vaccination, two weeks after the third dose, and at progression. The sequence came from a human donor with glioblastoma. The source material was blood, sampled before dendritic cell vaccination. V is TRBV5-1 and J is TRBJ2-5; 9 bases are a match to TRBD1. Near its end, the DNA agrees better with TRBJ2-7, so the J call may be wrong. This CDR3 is CASSLATGGRYEQYF. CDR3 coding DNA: TGCGCCAGCAGCTTGGCCACAGGGGGCAGGTACGAGCAGTACTTC.